Each of the 19 T cell receptor beta chains below was sequenced from the same sample in a study of CD8 T cells in Susac syndrome. It was with random hexamers that roughly 0.45 to 1 ug RNA was reverse transcribed. TCRdb ran MiXCR on the immunoSEQ multiplex PCR reads and lists one entry per CDR3 protein. Of 200,000 or so distinct CDR3 sequences listed, 85% to 95% are singletons. Material for sequencing was CD8+ T cells from PBMCs. These receptors were obtained from a human donor with Susac syndrome.

This chain joins TRBV11-2 and TRBJ2-2; D call uncertain. This CDR3 contains 15 residues. Germline loops: CDR1 SGHAT, CDR2 FQNNGV. Trimming stripped 7 bases from V and 7 bases from J, with 19 bases between. The CDR3 DNA is TGTGCCAGCACCCTAGAGTATCAGGATGGCGGGGAGCTGTTTTTT. Translating it yields CASTLEYQDGGELFF.

CDR3 in DNA: TGCAGCGTTGCTAGGACAGGGGAGGGGGACACTGAAGCTTTCTTT. Residues: CSVARTGEGDTEAFF. The rearrangement uses TRBV29-1 and TRBJ1-1, with TRBD1 matching over 9 bases. J was trimmed by 3 bases and V by 4 bases; bases with no gene match: 9. CDR3 size: 15 residues. CDR1 and CDR2 (germline): SQVTM, ANQGSEA.

J is TRBJ1-2 and V is TRBV3-1; D is unclear. The CDR3 is 16 residues long. Germline V gives CDR1 LGHDT, CDR2 YNNKEL (reference sequence). V was shortened by 0 bases and J by 5 bases, with 16 bases between the two germline ends. The CDR3 spells CASSQEWAEKSYGYTF. CDR3 nucleotide sequence: TGTGCCAGCAGCCAAGAATGGGCGGAAAAGTCTTATGGCTACACCTTC.

CDR3 in DNA: TGTGCCAGCAGTCCCCCCGGGGTTGAAGGCAACACTGAAGCTTTCTTT. Residues: CASSPPGVEGNTEAFF. The rearrangement links TRBV25-1 to TRBJ1-1; D remains ambiguous. This CDR3 is built from 16 residues. The V and J ends lost 5 bases and 2 bases respectively, with 18 bases between them. Looked up from germline, CDR1 is MGHDK and CDR2 is SYGVNS. The full variable domain, its missing parts supplied by reference TRBV25-1 and TRBJ1-1, is EADIYQTPRYLVIGTGKKITLECSQTMGHDKMYWYQQDPGMELHLIHYSYGVNSTEKGDLSSESTVSRIRTEHFPLTLESARPSHTSQYLCASSPPGVEGNTEAFFGQGTRLTVV.

This chain connects TRBV11-2 to TRBJ2-7, with TRBD2 identical over 9 bases. V lost 1 base and J lost 3; bases outside the gene matches: 4. CDR3 size: 15 residues. CDR1 SGHAT and CDR2 FQNNGV come from the germline V gene. In DNA form, the CDR3 reads TGTGCCAGCAGCTTAGTAGTTAGCGGGAGCTACGAGCAGTACTTC. This encodes CASSLVVSGSYEQYF.

The chain employs TRBV7-2 and TRBJ1-1; tentatively, D is TRBD1 (5 bases). Per the germline V gene, CDR1 is SGHTA and CDR2 is FQGNSA. The V end was cut by 2 bases, the J end by 1 base, with 8 bases between. The CDR3 spans 14 residues. The CDR3 region has the DNA TGTGCCAGCAGCTTACTAGGGGCGAACACTGAAGCTTTCTTT. Translation gives CASSLLGANTEAFF.

J is TRBJ2-7 and V is TRBV5-1; 10 nucleotides line up with TRBD1. Trimming took 4 bases from V and 0 from J; bases not matched to a gene: 4. Looked up from germline, CDR1 is SGHRS and CDR2 is YFSETQ. The CDR3 contains 15 residues. The CDR3 nucleotides read TGCGCCAGCAGCCCGACAGGGGGCCCCTCCTACGAGCAGTACTTC. Protein sequence: CASSPTGGPSYEQYF.

The gene calls are TRBV13 and TRBJ2-3; D call uncertain. V was clipped by 5 bases and J by 7 bases, with 7 bases between them. Germline-derived CDR1 and CDR2 are PRHDT and FYEKMQ (reference sequence). This CDR3 is built from 11 residues. CDR3 protein: CASSPPNTQYF. The CDR3 DNA is TGTGCCAGCAGCCCCCCCAATACGCAGTATTTT. The full variable domain, rest sourced from reference TRBV13 and TRBJ2-3, is AAGVIQSPRHLIKEKRETATLKCYPIPRHDTVYWYQQGPGQDPQFLISFYEKMQSDKGSIPDRFSAQQFSDYHSELNMSSLELGDSALYFCASSPPNTQYFGPGTRLTVL.

The V and J genes are TRBV5-5 and TRBJ2-2; D uncertain. The CDR3 loop spans 11 amino acids. Trimming removed 2 bases at V and 7 bases at J, with 3 bases between. The germline V gene has CDR1 SGHKS and CDR2 YYEKEE (reference sequence). The DNA for the CDR3 is TGTGCCAGCAGCTTTGTCGGGGAGCTGTTTTTT. Protein sequence: CASSFVGELFF. Based on the CDR3 plus reference TRBV5-5 and TRBJ2-2, the full variable domain is DAGVTQSPTHLIKTRGQQVTLRCSPISGHKSVSWYQQVLGQGPQFIFQYYEKEERGRGNFPDRFSARQFPNYSSELNVNALLLGDSALYLCASSFVGELFFGEGSRLTVL.

The gene calls are TRBV5-4 and TRBJ2-1; D perhaps matches TRBD1 (6 bases). The CDR3 runs to 12 residues. Per the germline V gene, CDR1 is SGHNT and CDR2 is YYREEE (reference sequence). V lost 3 bases and J lost 10, with 11 bases in between. CDR3 nucleotide sequence: TGTGCCAGCAGCTACGGACAGCACGAGCAGTTCTTC. Translation: CASSYGQHEQFF.

J is TRBJ2-2 and V is TRBV18; D is unclear. The germline V gene has CDR1 KGHSH and CDR2 LQKENI. This CDR3 contains 16 residues. V was pared by 5 bases and J by 0 bases, with 13 bases between. This CDR3 reads CASSRDALSNTGELFF. CDR3 DNA: TGTGCCAGCTCAAGGGATGCGTTATCGAACACCGGGGAGCTGTTTTTT.

This chain connects TRBV20-1 to TRBJ1-1, with TRBD1 matching 10 bases. CDR1 and CDR2 from the germline V gene are DFQATT and SNEGSKA (reference sequence). V was clipped by 3 bases and J by 7 bases; unmatched bases: 5. This CDR3 comprises 13 residues. In DNA, the CDR3 is TGCAGTGCTAGCCCCGGGACAGGGGTTGAAGCTTTCTTT. Translating it yields CSASPGTGVEAFF.

The chain joins TRBV7-9 to TRBJ2-2; TRBD2 matches 10 bases. The CDR3 is 15 amino acids. The germline V gene has CDR1 SEHNR and CDR2 FQNEAQ (reference sequence). Trimming took 5 bases from V and 6 from J; bases not matched to a gene: 6. CDR3 sequence: CASSPPGLASGELFF. Written as DNA, the CDR3 is TGTGCCAGCAGCCCACCGGGACTAGCGTCCGGGGAGCTGTTTTTT.

The chain uses TRBV7-8 and TRBJ2-2; TRBD1 agrees at 11 bases. Germline CDR1 and CDR2: SGHVS and FQNEAQ. J lost 4 bases, V lost 4 bases, and 14 bases had no gene match. The CDR3 is 19 amino acids. The CDR3, as DNA: TGTGCCAGCAGCTCCGCTGGACAGGGGGCGCCGTCCTTCACCGGGGAGCTGTTTTTT. It translates to CASSSAGQGAPSFTGELFF.

This clonotype has just one count. The gene calls are TRBV14 and TRBJ2-7; either TRBD1 or TRBD2 may fit D (5 bases each). From germline, CDR1 is SGHDN and CDR2 FVKESK. V was pared by 4 bases and J by 2 bases, with 18 bases between. The CDR3 runs to 16 residues. This CDR3 reads CASSPLRGQPPYEQYF. DNA for the CDR3: TGTGCCAGCAGCCCACTCCGGGGCCAACCCCCCTACGAGCAGTACTTC.

The gene calls are TRBV5-1 and TRBJ2-5; TRBD1 agrees at 7 bases. CDR3 length: 16 amino acids. The germline V gene has CDR1 SGHRS and CDR2 YFSETQ. The J segment lost 2 bases and the V segment lost 1 base, leaving 8 bases of the junction unmatched. The CDR3 nucleotides read TGCGCCAGCAGCTTGTCCGCAGGGGGAAGACAAGAGACCCAGTACTTC. Translated: CASSLSAGGRQETQYF.

This chain connects TRBV11-2 to TRBJ2-7, with D hard to call. Between the trimmed V and J ends, which lost 3 bases and 4 bases, there was a span of 10 bases. The CDR3 runs to 13 residues. CDR1 is SGHAT, CDR2 FQNNGV, per germline. CDR3 sequence (DNA): TGTGCCAGCAGCTTGGGGATGGCTTACGAGCAGTACTTC. It is translated as CASSLGMAYEQYF.

The V call is TRBV13, the J call TRBJ2-3; 9 nucleotides match TRBD2. This CDR3 has 16 residues. V gave up 5 bases and J gave up 4 bases; unmatched junction bases: 10. Germline CDR1 PRHDT, CDR2 FYEKMQ (reference sequence). CDR3 protein: CASSAQVLAGSDTQYF. CDR3 nucleotide sequence: TGTGCCAGCAGCGCCCAAGTACTAGCGGGTTCAGATACGCAGTATTTT.

This chain links TRBV20-1 with TRBJ1-6; 9 nucleotides line up with TRBD1. CDR3 length: 15 amino acids. Losses at the gene ends were 5 bases for V and 8 bases for J; bases not matched to a gene: 10. Per germline, CDR1 DFQATT and CDR2 SNEGSKA (reference sequence). DNA for the CDR3: TGCAGTGCTTCTCTGACAGGGGGAAAGGATTCACCCCTCCACTTT. This codes for CSASLTGGKDSPLHF.